This paragraph reports one TCR beta chain. Participants were aged roughly 18 to 89 years from more than 20 US areas. Clinical history reported by participants formed the basis on which cohorts were assigned. With 0 bases removed from V and 1 base from J, the gap between germline ends came to 3 bases. Per the germline V gene, CDR1 is MNHEY and CDR2 is SVGAGI. The CDR3 sequence is 13 residues long. Per the original data handling: For nucleated cells, counts were estimated from reference gene primer amplification. Assay used: immunoSEQ multiplex PCR; TCRdb lists only in-frame clones, some missing. V and J calls and clone size follow that table, whereas D and trimming were derived from the DNA. The repertoire has around 49,000 clones, around four fifths of them found once; the top ten carry about 5.8%. The data were taken from a study of blood T cell repertoires in COVID-19.

The chain uses TRBV6-5 and TRBJ1-1; D call uncertain. The sample consisted of PBMCs or T cells enriched from blood (not recorded which). This clonotype was sampled from a woman in her 50s with acute COVID-19. As DNA, the CDR3 is TGTGCCAGCAGTTACTCCCAGAACACTGAAGCTTTCTTT. Translation gives CASSYSQNTEAFF.